The rows below give T cell receptor beta chains drawn from one sample of a study of T-cell reconstitution after alpha-beta-depleted transplantation in children. TCRdb independently ran MiXCR on the PCR reads; one entry per CDR3 protein. The sample comprises hundreds of thousands of distinct CDR3 sequences, roughly 15% of which are singletons, and about 1.1% rests with the top ten. This material consisted of PBMCs from the stem cell graft donor, taken from the stem cell graft. The receptors here all came from a human donor who donated a stem cell graft to a child with acute myeloid leukemia. CDR3s include the opening cysteine and the closing phenylalanine or tryptophan. D genes are given only for firm matches. Clone size appears in some rows only: once, few, many, or a class for an expanded clone.

TRBJ2-3 | - | TRBV24-1 | - | CATSDNLPVLGTDTQYF | TGTGCCACCAGTGATAATTTGCCGGTGCTAGGGACAGATACGCAGTATTTT
TRBJ2-3 | many | TRBV7-2 | TRBD2 | CASSLGSGGATDTQYF | TGTGCCAGCAGCCTGGGTAGCGGGGGAGCCACAGATACGCAGTATTTT
TRBJ1-1 | few | TRBV7-2 | - | CASSPWGGGSTEAFF | TGTGCCAGCAGCCCCTGGGGGGGGGGCTCCACTGAAGCTTTCTTT
TRBJ1-5 | - | TRBV27 | TRBD1 | CASGNGQGGFQPQHF | TGTGCCAGCGGAAATGGACAGGGGGGTTTTCAGCCCCAGCATTTT
TRBJ2-1 | many | TRBV6-1 | - | CASTGRGIYNEQFF | TGTGCCAGCACGGGCAGAGGGATTTACAATGAGCAGTTCTTC
TRBJ2-1 | few | TRBV5-1 | TRBD1 | CASSAEDRAYNEQFF | TGCGCCAGCAGCGCCGAGGACAGGGCTTACAATGAGCAGTTCTTC
TRBJ2-3 | - | TRBV12-3/TRBV12-4 | TRBD2 | CASRQGEGPTDTQYF | TGTGCCAGCAGACAAGGGGAGGGCCCCACAGATACGCAGTATTTT
TRBJ1-4 | many | TRBV5-1 | - | CASSLDGSKEEKLFF | TGCGCCAGCAGCTTGGATGGAAGCAAGGAGGAAAAACTGTTTTTT
TRBJ1-2 | many | TRBV7-2 | TRBD1 | CASSQAQGASGYTF | TGTGCCAGCAGCCAAGCACAGGGGGCCTCTGGCTACACCTTC
TRBJ1-2 | - | TRBV19 | - | CASSPAGTARQHYGYTF | TGTGCCAGTAGTCCAGCGGGGACGGCCCGGCAGCACTATGGCTACACCTTC
TRBJ2-5 | - | TRBV4-2 | - | CATQQEGDLLFQETQYF | TGTGCCACCCAGCAAGAGGGGGACTTACTTTTCCAAGAGACCCAGTACTTC
TRBJ1-5 | many | TRBV20-1 | - | CSAAGTGGNQPQHF | TGCAGTGCTGCCGGGACCGGCGGCAATCAGCCCCAGCATTTT
TRBJ2-2 | many | TRBV20-1 | TRBD2 | CSARRLAGAGELFF | TGCAGTGCTAGGCGACTAGCGGGCGCCGGGGAGCTGTTTTTT
TRBJ1-2 | - | TRBV7-2 | - | CASSLATNTLNYGYTF | TGTGCCAGCAGCTTAGCGACCAACACCCTTAACTATGGCTACACCTTC
TRBJ1-3 | - | TRBV12-3/TRBV12-4 | - | CASSFGDDVGTIYF | TGTGCCAGCAGTTTTGGGGACGACGTCGGCACCATATATTTT
TRBJ2-5 | few | TRBV7-2 | - | CASRRNGGPGETQYF | TGTGCCAGCAGAAGAAACGGGGGGCCAGGAGAGACCCAGTACTTC
TRBJ2-3 | many | TRBV20-1 | - | CSASVGENTQYF | TGCAGTGCTAGCGTCGGGGAAAATACGCAGTATTTT
TRBJ2-1 | many | TRBV10-2 | TRBD2 | CASSPLSSGNEQFF | TGCGCCAGCAGTCCCCTTTCTAGCGGCAATGAGCAGTTCTTC
TRBJ2-1 | many | TRBV4-3 | - | CASSPQEDYSYNEQFF | TGCGCCAGCAGCCCCCAAGAGGACTACTCGTACAATGAGCAGTTCTTC
TRBJ1-2 | - | TRBV12-3/TRBV12-4 | - | CASSIARGVDYGYTF | TGTGCCAGCAGCATAGCGCGGGGGGTTGACTATGGCTACACCTTC
TRBJ2-2 | few | TRBV7-9 | - | CASSLQIPGELFF | TGTGCCAGCAGCTTACAGATTCCCGGGGAGCTGTTTTTT
TRBJ1-2 | many | TRBV7-2 | - | CASSLSDARAGYGYTF | TGTGCCAGCAGCCTATCGGACGCCAGGGCAGGCTATGGCTACACCTTC
TRBJ1-1 | few | TRBV4-3 | - | CASSQDEGGTEAFF | TGCGCCAGCAGCCAAGATGAAGGGGGGACTGAAGCTTTCTTT
TRBJ2-3 | few | TRBV24-1 | - | CATSDATAVGATDTQYF | TGTGCCACCAGTGATGCCACAGCCGTGGGGGCCACAGATACGCAGTATTTT
TRBJ1-4 | - | TRBV5-1 | - | CASSFSAGTGEKLFF | TGCGCCAGCAGCTTTTCCGCGGGTACGGGTGAAAAACTGTTTTTT
TRBJ2-1 | many | TRBV5-5 | - | CASSLEGYYNEQFF | TGTGCCAGCAGCTTGGAAGGGTACTACAATGAGCAGTTCTTC
TRBJ2-3 | many | TRBV20-1 | TRBD1 | CSATHRGLSTDTQYF | TGCAGTGCTACACACAGGGGCCTTAGCACAGATACGCAGTATTTT
TRBJ2-7 | few | TRBV7-2 | TRBD1 | CASSSNRGEHEQYF | TGTGCCAGCAGTTCCAACAGGGGTGAACACGAGCAGTACTTC
TRBJ2-3 | - | TRBV9 | - | CASSQLVADTQYF | TGTGCCAGCAGCCAACTGGTGGCAGATACGCAGTATTTT
TRBJ2-2 | many | TRBV10-3 | - | CAIRDSTGELFF | TGTGCCATCAGGGACAGCACCGGGGAGCTGTTTTTT
TRBJ2-7 | - | TRBV5-1 | - | CASSSAWDPAPQYEQYF | TGCGCCAGCAGCTCTGCCTGGGACCCGGCCCCCCAATACGAGCAGTACTTC
TRBJ2-3 | few | TRBV5-1 | - | CASALPGDDPTDTQYF | TGCGCCAGCGCCCTCCCCGGGGATGATCCCACAGATACGCAGTATTTT
TRBJ2-1 | few | TRBV13 | TRBD2 | CASTAASGLAGGNEQFF | TGTGCCAGCACCGCAGCATCAGGACTAGCGGGGGGAAATGAGCAGTTCTTC
TRBJ2-4 | - | TRBV20-1 | - | CSAQRKEGSQNIQYF | TGCAGTGCCCAGAGAAAGGAGGGCTCCCAAAACATTCAGTACTTC
TRBJ2-3 | many | TRBV29-1 | - | CSVPHGTDTQYF | TGCAGCGTCCCCCATGGCACAGATACGCAGTATTTT
TRBJ2-1 | few | TRBV13 | TRBD1 | CASSLPGTDNNEQFF | TGTGCCAGCAGCTTACCCGGGACAGACAACAATGAGCAGTTCTTC
TRBJ2-7 | many | TRBV20-1 | - | CSAPGLLTYEQYF | TGCAGTGCTCCGGGACTTCTAACCTACGAGCAGTACTTC
TRBJ1-2 | once | TRBV5-5 | - | CASSIRNSNYGYTF | TGTGCCAGCAGCATCAGGAATTCTAACTATGGCTACACCTTC
TRBJ2-5 | many | TRBV7-9 | - | CASIPAEWSANPETQYF | TGTGCCAGCATCCCGGCGGAATGGAGCGCAAACCCTGAGACCCAGTACTTC
TRBJ1-5 | few | TRBV12-3/TRBV12-4 | TRBD1 | CASSLGQLLGQPQHF | TGTGCCAGCAGTCTGGGACAGCTACTCGGTCAGCCCCAGCATTTT
TRBJ2-7 | - | TRBV30 | - | CAWSVGGPYEQYF | TGTGCCTGGAGTGTAGGGGGGCCCTACGAGCAGTACTTC
TRBJ2-2 | - | TRBV5-1 | TRBD2 | CASSPGRGLAGGPNTGELFF | TGCGCCAGCAGCCCCGGCCGAGGACTAGCGGGGGGTCCGAACACCGGGGAGCTGTTTTTT
TRBJ1-2 | few | TRBV7-2 | - | CASSLGGIAAGYTF | TGTGCCAGCAGCCTCGGAGGCATCGCTGCTGGCTACACCTTC
TRBJ2-5 | many | TRBV6-5 | - | CASSYNVEETQYF | TGTGCCAGCAGTTACAACGTAGAAGAGACCCAGTACTTC
TRBJ2-1 | many | TRBV4-3 | - | CASSQDASYSYNEQFF | TGCGCCAGCAGCCAAGATGCCAGCTACTCCTACAATGAGCAGTTCTTC